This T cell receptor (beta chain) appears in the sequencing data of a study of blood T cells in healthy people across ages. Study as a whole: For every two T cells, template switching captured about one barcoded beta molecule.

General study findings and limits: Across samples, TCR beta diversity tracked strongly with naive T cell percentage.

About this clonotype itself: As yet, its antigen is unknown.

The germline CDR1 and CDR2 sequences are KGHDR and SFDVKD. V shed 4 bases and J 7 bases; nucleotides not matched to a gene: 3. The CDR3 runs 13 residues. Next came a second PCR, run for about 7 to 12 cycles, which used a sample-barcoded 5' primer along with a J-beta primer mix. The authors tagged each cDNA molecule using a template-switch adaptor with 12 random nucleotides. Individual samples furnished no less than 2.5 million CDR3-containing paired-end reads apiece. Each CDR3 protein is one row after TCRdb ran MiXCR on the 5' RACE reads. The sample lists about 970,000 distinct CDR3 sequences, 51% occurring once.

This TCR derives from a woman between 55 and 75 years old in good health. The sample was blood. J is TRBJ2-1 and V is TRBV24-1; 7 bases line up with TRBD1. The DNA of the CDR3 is TGTGCCACCAGTGACCCGGACAGGAATGAGCAGTTCTTC. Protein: CATSDPDRNEQFF.